A selection of T cell receptor beta chains follows, all from one sample in a study of CD8 T cells in Susac syndrome. TCRdb re-analysed the immunoSEQ multiplex PCR reads in MiXCR, keeping a single row per CDR3 protein. The sample consists of about 210,000 distinct CDR3 sequences, approximately 95% of them appearing once. Sequencing input: CD4+ T cells from PBMCs. The receptors derive from a human donor with multiple sclerosis. CDR3s include the opening cysteine and the closing phenylalanine or tryptophan. A D gene is named only where the DNA matches it firmly. A row's size may be missing; if present it is once, few, many or a size class.

NA	TRBJ2-1	TRBV7-3	NA	TGTGCCAGCAGCTTAATGAGTTACAATGAGCAGTTCTTC	CASSLMSYNEQFF
NA	TRBJ2-3	TRBV7-8	NA	TGTGCCAGCAGCTTAGGCCCTACGCAGTATTTT	CASSLGPTQYF
NA	TRBJ1-1	TRBV9	NA	TGTGCCAGCAGCGTATACCTGAACACTGAAGCTTTCTTT	CASSVYLNTEAFF
NA	TRBJ2-7	TRBV20-1	TRBD1	TGCAGTGCCACCGCGAGTCTAAGGGGGCAGGAGCACGAGCAGTACTTC	CSATASLRGQEHEQYF
NA	TRBJ2-7	TRBV18	TRBD2	TGTGCCAGCTCACCACTTGGGGGGGAATACGAGCAGTACTTC	CASSPLGGEYEQYF
NA	TRBJ2-1	TRBV29-1	TRBD2	TGCAGCGTTACCGGGACTAGCGTCACCAAGCAGTTCTTC	CSVTGTSVTKQFF
NA	TRBJ2-3	TRBV20-1	TRBD2	TGCAGTGCTCCCAGGAGGGGCGGGAGGGCCCCCACAGATACGCAGTATTTT	CSAPRRGGRAPTDTQYF
NA	TRBJ2-3	TRBV3-1	NA	TGTGCCAGCAAGAAAAGGAGCACAGATACGCAGTATTTT	CASKKRSTDTQYF
NA	TRBJ2-1	TRBV28	TRBD2	TGTGCCAGCAGTTCAGCTAGCGGGAGGGCCCGGGAGCAGTTCTTC	CASSSASGRAREQFF
NA	TRBJ2-7	TRBV20-1	TRBD1	TGCAGTGCTAGTAGACAGGGTTACGAGCAGTACTTC	CSASRQGYEQYF
NA	TRBJ2-3	TRBV7-2	NA	TGTGCCAGCAGCTCGCAGACGGCATCTAGCACAGATACGCAGTATTTT	CASSSQTASSTDTQYF
NA	TRBJ2-7	TRBV6-1	TRBD1	TGTGCCATCACCGACAGGGGTCTAACCTACGAGCAGTACTTC	CAITDRGLTYEQYF
NA	TRBJ1-5	TRBV27	NA	TGTGCCAGCACGACGGATAATCAGCCCCAGCATTTT	CASTTDNQPQHF
once	TRBJ2-5	TRBV29-1	TRBD1	TGCAGCACGACGACAGGGATCGGGACCCAGTACTTC	CSTTTGIGTQYF
few	TRBJ2-7	TRBV29-1	NA	TGCAGCGCATTAGGACAGTTGTCAACCTACGAGCAGTACTTC	CSALGQLSTYEQYF
NA	TRBJ2-7	TRBV18	NA	TGTGCCAGCTCACCTAGACAGTCAACCTACGAGCAGTACTTC	CASSPRQSTYEQYF
once	TRBJ1-4	TRBV30	TRBD1	TGTGCCTGGAGCAAAACAGGGGCAACTAATGAAAAACTGTTTTTT	CAWSKTGATNEKLFF
once	TRBJ2-3	TRBV29-1	NA	TGCAGCGTTGAAAAACCGGGGACAGATACGCAGTATTTT	CSVEKPGTDTQYF
NA	TRBJ1-1	TRBV20-1	NA	TGCAGTGCTAGAGAGGGCTGGGGGGGGACTGAAGCTTTCTTT	CSAREGWGGTEAFF
once	TRBJ2-7	TRBV18	TRBD1	TGTGCCAGCTCACCACTTCCGAGACAGGGAAGGCACGAGCAGTACTTC	CASSPLPRQGRHEQYF
NA	TRBJ2-3	TRBV12-3/TRBV12-4	NA	TGTGCCAGCCTACGGTGGCGGGTCACAGATACGCAGTATTTT	CASLRWRVTDTQYF
NA	TRBJ1-2	TRBV12-3/TRBV12-4	TRBD1	TGTGCCAGCAGTTCCCAGGGGGGCAGCTATGGCTACACCTTC	CASSSQGGSYGYTF
NA	TRBJ1-2	TRBV4-2	NA	TGTGCCAGCAGCCAAGAGAGGACAGACAACTATGGCTACACCTTC	CASSQERTDNYGYTF
NA	TRBJ1-4	TRBV30	NA	TGTGCCTGGACCCCCAGAGCCTTCAGAGGTGGACTGTTTTTT	CAWTPRAFRGGLFF
NA	TRBJ1-2	TRBV30	NA	TGTGCCTGGAGTCAGCCAGTTCGGCATAACTATGGCTACACCTTC	CAWSQPVRHNYGYTF
NA	TRBJ2-1	TRBV20-1	NA	TGCAGTCTAGGACACAATGAGCAGTTCTTC	CSLGHNEQFF
NA	TRBJ2-3	TRBV3-1	NA	TGTGCCAGCAGCCAAGTATCAGTTGGAATAGATACGCAGTATTTT	CASSQVSVGIDTQYF
NA	TRBJ2-6	TRBV9	NA	TGTGCCAGCAGCGTAGTTGGGGCCAACGTCCTGACTTTC	CASSVVGANVLTF
NA	TRBJ2-7	TRBV13	NA	TGTGCCAGCAGTTCCCGGGAATACGAGCAGTACTTC	CASSSREYEQYF
NA	TRBJ2-7	TRBV5-4	NA	TGTGCCAGCAGCTTTGGGGGAGTCACCCACAGCGAGCAGTACTTC	CASSFGGVTHSEQYF
NA	TRBJ2-5	TRBV20-1	NA	TGCAGTGCCCTTCTTCCCGAGACCCAGTACTTC	CSALLPETQYF
NA	TRBJ2-5	TRBV20-1	NA	TGCAGTGCTAGAGATCGCCAGGGGGAGACCCAGTACTTC	CSARDRQGETQYF
NA	TRBJ2-7	TRBV15	NA	TGTGCCACCAGCACAGGGACAAGCGAGCAGTACTTC	CATSTGTSEQYF
NA	TRBJ2-7	TRBV27	NA	TGTGCCAGCAGTAACCCGGGACTCAACTACGAGCAGTACTTC	CASSNPGLNYEQYF
NA	TRBJ1-5	TRBV19	NA	TGTGCCAGTAGTATAGGAGGGACATTCAATCAGCCCCAGCATTTT	CASSIGGTFNQPQHF
NA	TRBJ1-4	TRBV19	NA	TGTGCCAGCGACCCGGGGCCGGCTGGGAAACTGTTTTTT	CASDPGPAGKLFF
NA	TRBJ1-3	TRBV6-5	NA	TGTGCCAGCAGTTACTCGAAAGCTGGAAACACCATATATTTT	CASSYSKAGNTIYF